The clone carrying this T cell receptor beta chain was counted a few times. Its antigen is not known. The sample is drawn from a study of cytomegalovirus exposure and HLA in healthy donors. General observations from the study: Most CMV-associated TCR beta chains were later found to appear HLA-restricted. Relative to the roughly 700-donor mean, N-insertions were reportedly fewer in an Asian-associated ancestry cluster in a later analysis.

13 Jbeta primers and 60 Vbeta primers were used for the PCR. The data were produced by immunoSEQ multiplex PCR, yet TCRdb's version contains in-frame clones alone and is incomplete. The data contain around 21,000 clones, about 77% of them singletons. This CDR3 contains 13 residues. V dropped 1 base and J dropped 4 bases, with 8 bases sitting between them. From germline, CDR1 is SQVTM and CDR2 ANQGSEA. This sequence originates from a man between 60 and 70 years old in good health and CMV-seronegative. The chain employs TRBV29-1 and TRBJ2-1; no firm D call. Sequenced sample: PBMCs. The CDR3 DNA reads as TGCAGCGTTGAAGTCCTACTGTACAATGAGCAGTTCTTC. Protein product: CSVEVLLYNEQFF.